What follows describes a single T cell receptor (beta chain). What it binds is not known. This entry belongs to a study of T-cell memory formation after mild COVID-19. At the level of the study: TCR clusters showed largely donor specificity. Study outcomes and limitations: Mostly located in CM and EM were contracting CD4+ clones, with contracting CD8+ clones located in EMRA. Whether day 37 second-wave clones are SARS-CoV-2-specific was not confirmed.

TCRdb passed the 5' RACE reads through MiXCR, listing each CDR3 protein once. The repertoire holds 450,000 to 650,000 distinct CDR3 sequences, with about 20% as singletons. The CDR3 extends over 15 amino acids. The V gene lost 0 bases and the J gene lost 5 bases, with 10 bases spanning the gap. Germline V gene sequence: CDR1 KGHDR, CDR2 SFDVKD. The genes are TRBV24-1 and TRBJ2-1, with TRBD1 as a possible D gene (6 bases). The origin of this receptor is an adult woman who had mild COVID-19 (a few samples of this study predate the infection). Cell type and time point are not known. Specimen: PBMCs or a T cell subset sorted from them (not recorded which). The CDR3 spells CATSDLSRTDNEQFF. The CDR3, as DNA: TGTGCCACCAGTGATTTGAGTAGGACAGACAATGAGCAGTTCTTC.